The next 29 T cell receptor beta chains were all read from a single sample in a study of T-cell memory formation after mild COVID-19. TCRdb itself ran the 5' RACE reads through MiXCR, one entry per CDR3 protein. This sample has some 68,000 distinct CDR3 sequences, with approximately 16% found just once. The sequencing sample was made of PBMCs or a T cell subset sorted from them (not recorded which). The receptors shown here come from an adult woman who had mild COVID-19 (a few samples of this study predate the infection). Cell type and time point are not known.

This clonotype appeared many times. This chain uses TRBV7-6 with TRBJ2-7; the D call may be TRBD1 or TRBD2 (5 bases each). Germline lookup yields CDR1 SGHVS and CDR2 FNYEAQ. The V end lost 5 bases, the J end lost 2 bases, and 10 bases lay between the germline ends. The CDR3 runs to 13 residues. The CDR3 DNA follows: TGTGCCAGCAGCCCCTTGGGACCCTACGAGCAGTACTTC. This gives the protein CASSPLGPYEQYF.

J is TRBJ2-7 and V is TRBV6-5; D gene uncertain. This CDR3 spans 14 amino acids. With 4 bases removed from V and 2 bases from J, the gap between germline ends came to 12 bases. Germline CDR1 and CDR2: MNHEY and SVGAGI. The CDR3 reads CASSSWTETYEQYF. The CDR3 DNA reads TGTGCCAGCAGTTCTTGGACGGAGACCTACGAGCAGTACTTC.

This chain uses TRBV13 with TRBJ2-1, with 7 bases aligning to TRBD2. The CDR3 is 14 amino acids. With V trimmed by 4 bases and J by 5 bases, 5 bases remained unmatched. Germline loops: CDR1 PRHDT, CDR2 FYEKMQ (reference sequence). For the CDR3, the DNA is TGTGCCAGCAGCTCCCGGGACTACCACAATGAGCAGTTCTTC. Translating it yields CASSSRDYHNEQFF.

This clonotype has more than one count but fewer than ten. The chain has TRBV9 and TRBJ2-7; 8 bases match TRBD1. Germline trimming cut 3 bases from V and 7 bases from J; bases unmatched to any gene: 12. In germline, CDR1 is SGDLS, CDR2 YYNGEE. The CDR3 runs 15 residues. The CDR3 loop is CASSGSGQGLGEQYF. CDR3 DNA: TGTGCCAGCAGCGGTTCCGGACAGGGTTTGGGAGAGCAGTACTTC.

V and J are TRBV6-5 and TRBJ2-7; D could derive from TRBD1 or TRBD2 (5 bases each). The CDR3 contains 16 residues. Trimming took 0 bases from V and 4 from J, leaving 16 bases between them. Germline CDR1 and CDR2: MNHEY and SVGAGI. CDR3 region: CASSYSRLGGGYEQYF. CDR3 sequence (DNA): TGTGCCAGCAGTTACTCCAGACTCGGTGGGGGATACGAGCAGTACTTC.

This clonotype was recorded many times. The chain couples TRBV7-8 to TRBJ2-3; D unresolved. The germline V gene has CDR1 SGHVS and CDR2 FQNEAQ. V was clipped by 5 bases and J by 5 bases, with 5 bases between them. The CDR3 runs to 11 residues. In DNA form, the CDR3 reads TGTGCCAGCAGCCAAGGAGATACGCAGTATTTT. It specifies CASSQGDTQYF.

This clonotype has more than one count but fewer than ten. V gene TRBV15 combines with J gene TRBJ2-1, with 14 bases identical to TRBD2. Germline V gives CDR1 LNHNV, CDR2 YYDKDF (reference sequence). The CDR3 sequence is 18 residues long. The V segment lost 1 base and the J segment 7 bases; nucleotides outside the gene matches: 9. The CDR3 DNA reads TGTGCCACCAGCAGAGGGTCTAGGACTAGCGGGAGGTGGAATGAGCAGTTCTTC. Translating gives CATSRGSRTSGRWNEQFF.

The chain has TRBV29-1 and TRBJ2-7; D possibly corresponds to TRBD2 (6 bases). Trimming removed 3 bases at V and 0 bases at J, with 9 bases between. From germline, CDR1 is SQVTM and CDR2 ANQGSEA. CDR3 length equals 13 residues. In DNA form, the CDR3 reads TGCAGCGTTGAGGAGGGACGCTCCTACGAGCAGTACTTC. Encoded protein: CSVEEGRSYEQYF.

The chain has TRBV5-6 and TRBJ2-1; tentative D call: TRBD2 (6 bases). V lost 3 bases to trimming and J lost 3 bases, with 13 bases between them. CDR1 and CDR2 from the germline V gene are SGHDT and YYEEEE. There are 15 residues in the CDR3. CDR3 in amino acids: CASSWTGEGYNEQFF. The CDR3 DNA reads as TGTGCCAGCAGCTGGACGGGGGAAGGCTACAATGAGCAGTTCTTC.

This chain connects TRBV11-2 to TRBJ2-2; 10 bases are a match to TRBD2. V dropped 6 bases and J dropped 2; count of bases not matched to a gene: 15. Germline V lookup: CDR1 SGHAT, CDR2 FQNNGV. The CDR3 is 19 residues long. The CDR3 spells CASRSLAGVLDLNTGELFF. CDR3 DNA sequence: TGTGCCAGCAGGTCTCTAGCGGGAGTCCTAGACCTAAACACCGGGGAGCTGTTTTTT.

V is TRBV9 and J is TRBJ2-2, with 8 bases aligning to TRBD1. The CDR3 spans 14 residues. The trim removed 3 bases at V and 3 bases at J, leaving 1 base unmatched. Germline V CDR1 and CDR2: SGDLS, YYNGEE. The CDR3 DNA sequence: TGTGCCAGCAGCGGACAGGGGTACACCGGGGAGCTGTTTTTT. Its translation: CASSGQGYTGELFF.

The CDR3, as DNA: TGTGCCAGCAGTTTCGTGGGGGACGGCTACACCTTC. Amino acid sequence: CASSFVGDGYTF. The chain uses TRBV12-3 or TRBV12-4 and TRBJ1-2; a possible D gene is TRBD1 (5 bases). The V gene lost 3 bases and the J gene lost 8 bases, with 10 bases spanning the gap. The CDR3 consists of 12 residues.

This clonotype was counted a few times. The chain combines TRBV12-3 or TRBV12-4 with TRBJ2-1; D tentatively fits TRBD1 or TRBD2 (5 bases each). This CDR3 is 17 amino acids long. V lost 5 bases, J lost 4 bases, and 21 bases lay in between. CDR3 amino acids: CASSPPPQGRGYNEQFF. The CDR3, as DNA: TGTGCCAGCAGTCCTCCCCCCCAGGGTAGAGGGTACAATGAGCAGTTCTTC.

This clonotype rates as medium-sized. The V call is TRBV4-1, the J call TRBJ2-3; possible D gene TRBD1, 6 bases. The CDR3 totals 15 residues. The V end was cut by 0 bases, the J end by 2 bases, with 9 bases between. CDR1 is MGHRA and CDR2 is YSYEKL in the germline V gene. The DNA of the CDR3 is TGCGCCAGCAGCCAAGATCAGGGGCCCACAGATACGCAGTATTTT. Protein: CASSQDQGPTDTQYF.

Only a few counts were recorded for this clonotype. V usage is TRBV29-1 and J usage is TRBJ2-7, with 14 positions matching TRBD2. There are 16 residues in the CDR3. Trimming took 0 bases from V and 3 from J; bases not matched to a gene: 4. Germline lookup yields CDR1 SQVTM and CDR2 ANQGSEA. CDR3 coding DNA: TGCAGCGTTGAAGAGGGGACTAGCGGGGGAGACTACGAGCAGTACTTC. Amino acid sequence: CSVEEGTSGGDYEQYF.

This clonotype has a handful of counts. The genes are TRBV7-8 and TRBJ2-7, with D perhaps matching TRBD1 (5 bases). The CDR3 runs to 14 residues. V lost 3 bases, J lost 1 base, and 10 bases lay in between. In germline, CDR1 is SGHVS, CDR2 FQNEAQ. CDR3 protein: CASSFTGLSYEQYF. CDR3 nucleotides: TGTGCCAGCAGCTTTACAGGCTTATCCTACGAGCAGTACTTC.

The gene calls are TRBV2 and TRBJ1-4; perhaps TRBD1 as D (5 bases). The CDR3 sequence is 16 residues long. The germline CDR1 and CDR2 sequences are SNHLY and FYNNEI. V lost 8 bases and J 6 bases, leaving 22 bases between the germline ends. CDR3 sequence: CASEPRGGTHYEKLFF. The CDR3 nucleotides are TGTGCCAGCGAACCCCGGGGGGGAACCCACTATGAAAAACTGTTTTTT.

The CDR3: CATSDDLGGGQPQHF. CDR3 nucleotide sequence: TGTGCCACCAGTGATGACCTCGGCGGGGGTCAGCCCCAGCATTTT. The J gene is TRBJ1-5, the V gene TRBV24-1; TRBD1 is a possible D gene (5 bases). Trimming shortened V by 3 bases and J by 6 bases, and 14 bases separated the two germline ends. The germline CDR1 and CDR2 sequences are KGHDR and SFDVKD. The CDR3 is made up of 15 amino acids.

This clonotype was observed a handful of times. As DNA, the CDR3 is TGTGCCAGCAGTTCCTGGGATAGCGGCACAGATACGCAGTATTTT. Its translation: CASSSWDSGTDTQYF. This chain uses TRBV6-5 with TRBJ2-3; a weak D match, TRBD2 (5 bases). CDR3 length: 15 residues. Germline lookup yields CDR1 MNHEY and CDR2 SVGAGI. The V end was cut by 4 bases, the J end by 1 base, with 12 bases between.

The CDR3 sequence is CASSHGASGSGTGELFF. CDR3 in DNA: TGTGCCAGCAGCCACGGGGCTAGCGGGAGTGGCACCGGGGAGCTGTTTTTT. The chain has TRBV7-6 and TRBJ2-2, with TRBD2 matching over 10 bases. Germline V gene sequence: CDR1 SGHVS, CDR2 FNYEAQ. Germline trimming cut 5 bases from V and 4 bases from J; bases unmatched to any gene: 10. The CDR3 is made up of 17 amino acids. Together with reference TRBV7-6 and TRBJ2-2, the CDR3 gives the full variable domain: GAGVSQSPRYKVTKRGQDVALRCDPISGHVSLYWYRQALGQGPEFLTYFNYEAQQDKSGLPNDRFSAERPEGSISTLTIQRTEQRDSAMYRCASSHGASGSGTGELFFGEGSRLTVL.

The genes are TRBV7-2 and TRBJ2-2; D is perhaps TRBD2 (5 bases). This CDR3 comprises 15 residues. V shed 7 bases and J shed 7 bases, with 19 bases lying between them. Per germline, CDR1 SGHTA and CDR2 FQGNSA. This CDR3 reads CASTLRGDRGGELFF. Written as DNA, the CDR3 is TGTGCCAGCACCCTACGCGGTGACCGGGGCGGGGAGCTGTTTTTT. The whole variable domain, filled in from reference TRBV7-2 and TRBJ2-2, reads GAGVSQSPSNKVTEKGKDVELRCDPISGHTALYWYRQSLGQGLEFLIYFQGNSAPDKSGLPSDRFSAERTGGSVSTLTIQRTQQEDSAVYLCASTLRGDRGGELFFGEGSRLTVL.

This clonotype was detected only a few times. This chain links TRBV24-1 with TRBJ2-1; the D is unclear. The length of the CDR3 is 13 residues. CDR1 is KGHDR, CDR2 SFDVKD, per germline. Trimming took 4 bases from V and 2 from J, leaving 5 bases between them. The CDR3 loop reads CATSDGAYNEQFF. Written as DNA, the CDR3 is TGTGCCACCAGTGACGGAGCCTACAATGAGCAGTTCTTC.

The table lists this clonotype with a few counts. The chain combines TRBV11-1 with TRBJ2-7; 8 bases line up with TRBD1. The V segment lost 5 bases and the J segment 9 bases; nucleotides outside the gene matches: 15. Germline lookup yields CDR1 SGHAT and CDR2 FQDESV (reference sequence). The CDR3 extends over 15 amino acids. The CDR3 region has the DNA TGTGCCAGCAGCCCTCCGGGACAGGCCCTTTTCGCGCAGTACTTC. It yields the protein CASSPPGQALFAQYF. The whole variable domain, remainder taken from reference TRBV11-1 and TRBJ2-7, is EAEVAQSPRYKITEKSQAVAFWCDPISGHATLYWYRQILGQGPELLVQFQDESVVDDSQLPKDRFSAERLKGVDSTLKIQPAELGDSAMYLCASSPPGQALFAQYFGPGTRLTVT.

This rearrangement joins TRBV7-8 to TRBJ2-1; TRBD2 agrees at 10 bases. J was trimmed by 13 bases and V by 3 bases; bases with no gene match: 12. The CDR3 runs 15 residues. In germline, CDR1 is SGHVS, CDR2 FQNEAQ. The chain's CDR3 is CASSFGTSVLISQFF. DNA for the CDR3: TGTGCCAGCAGCTTCGGGACTAGCGTCTTGATCTCCCAGTTCTTC.

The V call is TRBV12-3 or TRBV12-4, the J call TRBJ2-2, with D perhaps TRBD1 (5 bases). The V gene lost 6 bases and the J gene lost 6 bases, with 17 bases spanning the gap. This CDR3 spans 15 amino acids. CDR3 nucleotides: TGTGCCAGCAGCCTTTTGCCAGGGAAATCCGGGGAGCTGTTTTTT. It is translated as CASSLLPGKSGELFF.

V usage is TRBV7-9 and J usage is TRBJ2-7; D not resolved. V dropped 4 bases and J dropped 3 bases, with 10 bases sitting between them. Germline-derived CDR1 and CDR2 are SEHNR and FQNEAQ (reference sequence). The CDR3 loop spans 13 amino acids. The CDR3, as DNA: TGTGCCAGCAGCTCCTCGACTGGCTACGAGCAGTACTTC. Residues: CASSSSTGYEQYF.

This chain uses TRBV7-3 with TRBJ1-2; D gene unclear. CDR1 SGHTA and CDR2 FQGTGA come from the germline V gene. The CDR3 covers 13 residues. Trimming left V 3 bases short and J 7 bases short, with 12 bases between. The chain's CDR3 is CASSFSDHTGYTF. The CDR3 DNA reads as TGTGCCAGCAGCTTTTCGGACCACACTGGCTACACCTTC.

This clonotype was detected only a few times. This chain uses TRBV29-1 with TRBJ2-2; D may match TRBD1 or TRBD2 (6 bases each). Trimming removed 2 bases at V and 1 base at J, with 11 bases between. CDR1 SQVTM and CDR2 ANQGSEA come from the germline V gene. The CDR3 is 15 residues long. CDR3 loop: CSVETGTLNTGELFF. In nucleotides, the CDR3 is TGCAGCGTTGAAACAGGGACTCTGAACACCGGGGAGCTGTTTTTT.

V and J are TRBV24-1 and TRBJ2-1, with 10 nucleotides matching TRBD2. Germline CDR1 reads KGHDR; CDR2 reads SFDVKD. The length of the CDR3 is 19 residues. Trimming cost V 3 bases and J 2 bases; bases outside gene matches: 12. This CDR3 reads CATSDPPGASGSTYNEQFF. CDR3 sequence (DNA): TGTGCCACCAGTGATCCCCCCGGAGCTAGCGGGAGTACCTACAATGAGCAGTTCTTC.